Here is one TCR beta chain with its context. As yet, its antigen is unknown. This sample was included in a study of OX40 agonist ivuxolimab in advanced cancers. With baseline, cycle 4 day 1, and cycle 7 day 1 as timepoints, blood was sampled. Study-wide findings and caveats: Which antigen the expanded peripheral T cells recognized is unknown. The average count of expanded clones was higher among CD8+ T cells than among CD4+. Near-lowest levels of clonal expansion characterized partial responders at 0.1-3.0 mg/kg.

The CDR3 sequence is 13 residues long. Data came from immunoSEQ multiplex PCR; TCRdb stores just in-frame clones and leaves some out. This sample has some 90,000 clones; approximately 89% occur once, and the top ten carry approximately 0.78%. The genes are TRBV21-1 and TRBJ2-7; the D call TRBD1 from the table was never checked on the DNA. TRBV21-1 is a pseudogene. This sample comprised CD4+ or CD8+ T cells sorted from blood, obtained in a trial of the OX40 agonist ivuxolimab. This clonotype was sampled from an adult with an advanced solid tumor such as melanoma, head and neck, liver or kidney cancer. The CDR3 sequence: CASHRTGSYEQYF. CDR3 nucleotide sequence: TGTGCCTCCCACAGGACAGGGAGTTACGAGCAGTACTTC.